This record concerns one T cell receptor beta chain sequence. Data came from immunoSEQ multiplex PCR; TCRdb stores just in-frame clones and leaves some out. The sample has approximately 95,000 clones; about 95% are singletons. This sample is drawn from a study of technical replicates of blood from several donors. Per the germline V gene, CDR1 is LNHNV and CDR2 is YYDKDF (reference sequence). The CDR3 totals 17 residues. V lost 1 base and J 1 base, leaving 15 bases between the germline ends. This clonotype originated in a human donor in good health. The sequenced sample consisted of T cells isolated from PBMCs. This chain links TRBV15 with TRBJ2-3; D not certain. The CDR3 sequence: CATSRAPLTPGTDTQYF. DNA of the CDR3: TGTGCCACCAGCAGAGCCCCCCTTACTCCTGGCACAGATACGCAGTATTTT.